The clone carrying this T cell receptor (beta chain) appeared many times. Germline loops: CDR1 MNHEY, CDR2 SMNVEV (reference sequence). The V segment lost 5 bases and the J segment 4 bases; nucleotides outside the gene matches: 11. The CDR3 has 16 amino acids. These data originate in a study of shared clonotypes between healthy human individuals. Across the study: A couple of women and a few men aged 18 to 49 made up the donors.

The data were produced by immunoSEQ multiplex PCR, yet TCRdb's version contains in-frame clones alone and is incomplete. Here the sample spans nearly 1,000,000 clones, over 60% being singletons. Memory CD4+ cells were the fraction left after CD45RA+ naive selection. The clonotype was recovered from a man aged 18 to 30 in good health. Sequenced sample: memory CD4+ T cells sorted from blood. The subset denotes: CD45RA-negative fraction. The J gene is TRBJ2-3, the V gene TRBV27; 8 bases line up with TRBD2. The CDR3 reads CASSPLSSGSADTQYF. The CDR3 region has the DNA TGTGCCAGCAGTCCCCTGTCGAGCGGGAGCGCAGATACGCAGTATTTT.